This T cell receptor beta chain was found in a study of early T cells in non-severe SARS-CoV-2 infection. On the study more broadly: The study sequenced bulk RNA from unsorted whole blood, with chains unpaired. Study results and limitations: VDJdb matches were skewed toward anti-spike CD8 T cell responses.

The V gene end was trimmed by 4 bases and the J gene end by 3 bases; junction bases not matched to a gene: 9. The CDR3 is 17 amino acids. Germline CDR1 is SGHRS and CDR2 is YFSETQ. Researchers attached unique molecular identifiers to individual cDNA molecules. TCRdb processed the 5' RACE reads anew with MiXCR; each CDR3 protein has one entry. Here the sample spans about 110,000 distinct CDR3 sequences, 9% to 13% being singletons. Comments on this clonotype: Its antigen remains unidentified.

Sequencing was done on a sample of whole blood. V usage is TRBV5-1 and J usage is TRBJ2-3, with TRBD2 matching over 12 bases. The source of this sequence is an adult who was a healthcare worker with PCR-confirmed SARS-CoV-2 infection or an uninfected control (not recorded which). The CDR3 bases are TGCGCCAGCAGCCCCCCAAACCTAGCGGGAGGGACAGATACGCAGTATTTT. This gives the protein CASSPPNLAGGTDTQYF.